These 17 T cell receptor beta chains were all obtained from the same sample, sequenced in a study of naive and memory T cell subsets. An equimolar mix of two oligonucleotides served as the beta constant-region primer for TRBC1 and TRBC2. Four rounds of PCR amplified the ligated cDNA using nested alpha and beta constant-region primers plus SP2. TCRdb reanalysed the UMI-ligation and nested PCR reads using MiXCR and keeps one entry per CDR3 protein. Among some 30,000 distinct CDR3 sequences, around 18% were seen once, and the ten largest hold 3.4%. Sequenced input: effector memory CD4+ T cells from blood. Documented subset: effector memory, CD45RA- CD27-. These TCRs come from a human donor in good health.

This clonotype has more than one count but fewer than ten. J is TRBJ2-1 and V is TRBV19; no clear D. This CDR3 region has 14 residues. Germline CDR1 and CDR2: LNHDA and SQIVND (reference sequence). The ends were cut back, 4 bases at V and 1 base at J, with 8 bases in the middle. The CDR3 loop is CASSSSNSYNEQFF. Here the CDR3 DNA reads TGTGCCAGTAGTAGTAGCAATTCCTACAATGAGCAGTTCTTC.

The chain employs TRBV5-5 and TRBJ2-7, with D unclear. The CDR3 consists of 13 residues. Per germline, CDR1 SGHKS and CDR2 YYEKEE (reference sequence). The V and J ends lost 0 bases and 3 bases respectively, with 7 bases between them. CDR3 coding DNA: TGTGCCAGCAGCTTGGGCCCGATCTACGAGCAGTACTTC. Translation gives CASSLGPIYEQYF.

Ten or more counts support this clonotype. The chain joins TRBV25-1 to TRBJ1-1; D perhaps matches TRBD1 (6 bases). Per the germline V gene, CDR1 is MGHDK and CDR2 is SYGVNS. The CDR3 has 13 amino acids. V lost 7 bases and J 5 bases, leaving 14 bases between the germline ends. The CDR3 DNA reads TGTGCCAGCACCGAAACAGGGAGGACTGAAGCTTTCTTT. Protein sequence: CASTETGRTEAFF.

This clonotype was seen at least ten times. This chain joins TRBV20-1 and TRBJ2-5, with 9 bases identical to TRBD2. With 7 bases clipped from V and 2 bases from J, the junction kept 8 bases outside the gene matches. Per the germline V gene, CDR1 is DFQATT and CDR2 is SNEGSKA (reference sequence). This CDR3 spans 14 amino acids. The CDR3 region has the DNA TGCAGTGGGGTGGGTAGCGGGGGACAAGAGACCCAGTACTTC. It encodes CSGVGSGGQETQYF.

The chain carries TRBV6-5 and TRBJ2-7; weak D call: TRBD1 (5 bases). CDR1 and CDR2 from the germline V gene are MNHEY and SVGAGI. Trimming shortened V by 8 bases and J by 6 bases, and 14 bases separated the two germline ends. The CDR3 length is 12 residues. The CDR3 coding sequence is TGTGCCAGCGGGTCAGTGGGGCTCGAGCAGTACTTC. This translates into CASGSVGLEQYF.

The rearrangement uses TRBV14 and TRBJ1-2; possibly TRBD1 for D (5 bases). This CDR3 has 14 amino acids. V was clipped by 0 bases and J by 6 bases, with 11 bases between them. Germline assignment: CDR1 SGHDN and CDR2 FVKESK. This chain's CDR3 is CASSQEGATNGYTF. As DNA, the CDR3 is TGTGCCAGCAGCCAAGAAGGGGCGACTAATGGCTACACCTTC.

On this clonotype: This may come from a read error, since a much larger clone is one base off. The chain carries TRBV28 and TRBJ1-4; D gene unclear. Germline-derived CDR1 and CDR2 are MDHEN and SYDVKM. V lost 5 bases and J lost 4, with 14 bases in between. The CDR3 runs to 15 residues. CDR3 region: CASSPCYGLNEKLFF. The CDR3 coding sequence is TGTGCCAGCAGTCCCTGTTACGGGCTTAATGAAAAACTGTTTTTT.

This clonotype is labeled as medium-sized (0.01 to 0.1%). The chain uses TRBV20-1 and TRBJ1-3; no reliable D call. Germline CDR1 and CDR2: DFQATT and SNEGSKA (reference sequence). V was trimmed by 1 base and J by 0 bases, leaving 22 bases between them. The CDR3 runs 19 residues. As DNA, the CDR3 is TGCAGTGCTAGAGCCCCGCAGACGATTCCACCTTACTCTGGAAACACCATATATTTT. Translation: CSARAPQTIPPYSGNTIYF.

In this sample, this clonotype turned up many times. Here the CDR3 reads CASSARDTHTGELFF. The CDR3 DNA reads as TGTGCCAGCAGCGCCCGGGACACACACACCGGGGAGCTGTTTTTT. The rearrangement links TRBV7-8 to TRBJ2-2; maybe TRBD1 (6 bases). Trimming took 5 bases from V and 3 from J, leaving 13 bases between them. The CDR3 sequence is 15 residues long. Germline CDR1 reads SGHVS; CDR2 reads FQNEAQ.

V gene TRBV7-8 combines with J gene TRBJ2-1; D tentatively fits TRBD1 or TRBD2 (5 bases each). Trimming took off 2 bases at V and 6 bases at J, with 26 bases between the two ends. The germline CDR1 and CDR2 sequences are SGHVS and FQNEAQ. The CDR3 is 19 residues long. CDR3 sequence (DNA): TGTGCCAGCAGCTTATCGTCCAGACAGAACCCGGGGCGAATCAATGAGCAGTTCTTC. Residues: CASSLSSRQNPGRINEQFF.

In this sample, this clonotype turned up many times. CDR3 in DNA: TGCGCCAGCAGTGAGTTTGGACAGGGGGCATCGAACACTGAAGCTTTCTTT. Its translation is CASSEFGQGASNTEAFF. The chain uses TRBV10-2 and TRBJ1-1; 11 bases line up with TRBD1. This CDR3 is 17 amino acids long. The J segment lost 1 base and the V segment lost 1 base, leaving 5 bases of the junction unmatched. Germline CDR1 and CDR2: WSHSY and SAAADI.

The table lists this clonotype with many counts. V is TRBV6-6 and J is TRBJ2-7; a weak D match, TRBD1 (6 bases). V dropped 6 bases and J dropped 6 bases, with 15 bases sitting between them. CDR3 length equals 13 residues. CDR1 and CDR2 (germline): MNHNY, SVGAGI (reference sequence). CDR3 sequence (DNA): TGTGCCAGCAGAACCACAGGGACCATCGAGCAGTACTTC. Its protein is CASRTTGTIEQYF.

V and J are TRBV29-1 and TRBJ1-1, with D possibly TRBD1 on 6 matching bases. This CDR3 is built from 10 residues. V lost 7 bases, J lost 6 bases, and 9 bases lay in between. Looked up from germline, CDR1 is SQVTM and CDR2 is ANQGSEA. Here the CDR3 DNA reads TGCAGCGCAGGGGACGCTGAAGCTTTCTTT. It specifies CSAGDAEAFF.

V gene TRBV25-1 combines with J gene TRBJ2-7, with D possibly TRBD2 on 6 matching bases. V was clipped by 2 bases and J by 4 bases, with 18 bases between them. The CDR3 has 16 amino acids. Looked up from germline, CDR1 is MGHDK and CDR2 is SYGVNS. The CDR3 spells CASSELEGTLKYEQYF. The CDR3 DNA follows: TGTGCCAGCAGTGAACTGGAGGGGACTCTCAAATACGAGCAGTACTTC.

The V and J genes are TRBV7-2 and TRBJ2-1; no firm D call. The germline V and J ends were trimmed by 5 bases and 2 bases, with 10 bases remaining between them. This CDR3 region has 14 residues. The germline gives CDR1 SGHTA, CDR2 FQGNSA. DNA for the CDR3: TGTGCCAGCAGCCCACGCCAGACCTACAATGAGCAGTTCTTC. Its protein product is CASSPRQTYNEQFF.

This clonotype was counted at least ten times. V usage is TRBV20-1 and J usage is TRBJ2-5, with TRBD1 as a possible D gene (6 bases). The V gene lost 2 bases and the J gene lost 0 bases, with 28 bases spanning the gap. The CDR3 extends over 20 amino acids. Germline CDR1 and CDR2: DFQATT and SNEGSKA (reference sequence). This chain's CDR3 is CSARPPGAGDGYGDQETQYF. Here the CDR3 DNA reads TGCAGTGCTAGACCACCTGGGGCAGGGGATGGTTACGGCGACCAAGAGACCCAGTACTTC.

CDR3: CASSPGHSNDEQYF. In nucleotides, the CDR3 is TGTGCCAGCAGCCCCGGGCATAGTAATGACGAGCAGTACTTC. The chain employs TRBV6-6 and TRBJ2-7; no firm D call. With 6 bases removed from V and 5 bases from J, the gap between germline ends came to 17 bases. CDR1 and CDR2 from the germline V gene are MNHNY and SVGAGI (reference sequence). The CDR3 spans 14 residues.